Listed below are T cell receptor beta chains from one sample, sequenced in a study of blood T cell repertoires in COVID-19. Libraries were prepared by immunoSEQ multiplex PCR; TCRdb keeps only in-frame clonotypes and omits some of them. The table includes some 250,000 clones, over 65% detected once. The material sequenced was peripheral blood. All receptors come from a woman older than 75 with acute or convalescent COVID-19. CDR3s include the opening cysteine and the closing phenylalanine or tryptophan. The order of the fields is clone size, CDR3 length, V gene, D gene, J gene, CDR3 protein, CDR3 DNA. A D gene is named only where the DNA matches it firmly. Part of the rows lack a size; the others show once, few, many or a class for expanded clones.

-	13	TRBV9	-	TRBJ1-4	CAGPIGRDEKLFF	TGTGCCGGGCCCATTGGGCGAGATGAAAAACTGTTTTTT
-	15	TRBV4-2	TRBD1	TRBJ2-2	CASSRDSLNTGELFF	TGTGCCAGCAGCCGGGACAGCTTGAACACCGGGGAGCTGTTTTTT
-	11	TRBV2	-	TRBJ1-1	CASSPNTEAFF	TGTGCCAGCAGCCCAAACACTGAAGCTTTCTTT
few	15	TRBV2	TRBD1	TRBJ1-3	CASSDRGNSGNTIYF	TGTGCCAGCAGCGACAGGGGCAACTCTGGAAACACCATATATTTT
few	13	TRBV7-2	-	TRBJ2-5	CASSLNPRETQYF	TGTGCCAGCAGCTTAAATCCCCGGGAGACCCAGTACTTC
-	11	TRBV3-1/TRBV3-2	-	TRBJ2-1	CASSYTSEQFF	TGTGCCAGCAGCTATACTAGTGAGCAGTTCTTC
-	15	TRBV7-9	-	TRBJ2-7	CASSFRLLPPYEQYF	TGTGCCAGCAGCTTTAGACTTCTACCTCCCTACGAGCAGTACTTC
-	14	TRBV7-9	-	TRBJ1-1	CASSLSQGNTEAFF	TGTGCCAGCAGCTTGTCTCAGGGGAACACTGAAGCTTTCTTT
-	16	TRBV5-1	-	TRBJ2-3	CASSSRGGMNTDTQYF	TGCGCCAGCAGCTCCCGAGGGGGTATGAACACAGATACGCAGTATTTT
-	16	TRBV5-1	TRBD2	TRBJ2-1	CASSQDGTSGYNEQFF	TGCGCCAGCAGCCAGGACGGGACTAGCGGTTACAATGAGCAGTTCTTC
-	16	TRBV18	-	TRBJ2-7	CASSPIQSGPTYEQYF	TGTGCCAGCTCACCGATCCAAAGCGGGCCCACCTACGAGCAGTACTTC
-	14	TRBV29-1	TRBD1	TRBJ1-4	CSAGGQATNEKLFF	TGCAGCGCGGGGGGACAGGCAACTAATGAAAAACTGTTTTTT
many	14	TRBV30	TRBD1	TRBJ1-6	CAWSLGQPNSPLHF	TGTGCCTGGAGTTTGGGACAGCCAAATTCACCCCTCCACTTT
-	17	TRBV19	TRBD1	TRBJ1-4	CASSPRRQGGTNEKLFF	TGTGCCAGTAGTCCCAGGAGGCAGGGGGGTACTAATGAAAAACTGTTTTTT
-	14	TRBV5-1	-	TRBJ1-4	CASSLVQGNEKLFF	TGCGCCAGCAGCTTGGTACAGGGTAACGAAAAACTGTTTTTT
many	15	TRBV4-1	-	TRBJ2-7	CASSQGLLAYYEQYF	TGCGCCAGCAGCCAAGGACTACTAGCCTACTACGAGCAGTACTTC
-	15	TRBV5-1	-	TRBJ2-7	CASSLGHVDSYEQYF	TGCGCCAGCAGCCTGGGACATGTAGACTCCTACGAGCAGTACTTC
-	15	TRBV2	-	TRBJ2-7	CASSDDSLSRYEQYF	TGTGCCAGCAGTGACGACAGCCTCTCTCGGTACGAGCAGTACTTC
-	14	TRBV18	-	TRBJ2-7	CASSPQWGTYEQYF	TGTGCCAGCTCACCACAGTGGGGCACCTACGAGCAGTACTTC
-	13	TRBV11-2	TRBD1	TRBJ1-1	CASSRTGDTEAFF	TGTGCCAGCAGTCGGACAGGGGACACTGAAGCTTTCTTT
-	16	TRBV2	-	TRBJ1-6	CASSERGGSYNSPLHF	TGTGCCAGCAGCGAAAGGGGGGGCTCCTATAATTCACCCCTCCACTTT
-	15	TRBV7-9	TRBD1	TRBJ1-1	CASRRQGAPNTEAFF	TGTGCCAGCAGAAGACAGGGGGCGCCGAACACTGAAGCTTTCTTT
-	14	TRBV10-2	-	TRBJ1-1	CASSTSGRIREAFF	TGCGCCAGCAGTACGTCAGGCCGAATAAGAGAAGCTTTCTTT
-	15	TRBV19	TRBD1	TRBJ1-1	CASSNRGTVNTEAFF	TGTGCCAGTAGTAATAGGGGGACAGTGAACACTGAAGCTTTCTTT
-	16	TRBV6-5	-	TRBJ1-6	CASSYSLSRYNSPLHF	TGTGCCAGCAGTTACTCCCTGTCCCGCTATAATTCACCCCTCCACTTT
-	13	TRBV27	TRBD1	TRBJ2-7	CARRGTGNYEQYF	TGTGCCAGACGAGGGACAGGGAACTACGAGCAGTACTTC
-	16	TRBV4-1	TRBD2	TRBJ2-3	CASSRPGLASTDTQYF	TGCGCCAGCAGCCGCCCGGGACTAGCGAGCACAGATACGCAGTATTTT
-	11	TRBV29-1	-	TRBJ1-2	CSVRDIGGYTF	TGCAGCGTTAGGGACATTGGTGGCTACACCTTC
once	15	TRBV7-2	-	TRBJ1-4	CASSLSVQRGEKLFF	TGTGCCAGCAGCTTATCAGTCCAGCGGGGGGAAAAACTGTTTTTT
once	12	TRBV14	-	TRBJ1-2	CASSQAGHSYTF	TGTGCCAGCAGCCAAGCGGGACACAGCTACACCTTC
few	12	TRBV5-5	-	TRBJ2-7	CASSLTAYEQYF	TGTGCCAGCAGCTTGACAGCATACGAGCAGTACTTC
-	12	TRBV12-3/TRBV12-4	-	TRBJ1-2	CASSLKRYGYTF	TGTGCCAGCAGTTTGAAGAGATATGGCTACACCTTC
-	15	TRBV9	-	TRBJ2-7	CASSREPGHFYEQYF	TGTGCCAGCAGCCGTGAACCGGGACACTTCTACGAGCAGTACTTC
-	16	TRBV5-1	TRBD1	TRBJ1-3	CASSPAGTDSGNTIYF	TGCGCCAGCAGCCCGGCCGGGACAGACTCTGGAAACACCATATATTTT
-	15	TRBV4-1	TRBD1	TRBJ1-2	CASSQVGTGSYGYTF	TGCGCCAGCAGCCAAGTAGGGACAGGGTCCTATGGCTACACCTTC
-	15	TRBV6-5	TRBD1	TRBJ2-1	CASSPGQGTYNEQFF	TGTGCCAGCAGTCCGGGACAGGGAACTTACAATGAGCAGTTCTTC
-	12	TRBV29-1	TRBD1	TRBJ2-3	CSVEKGADTQYF	TGCAGCGTTGAAAAGGGGGCGGATACGCAGTATTTT
-	11	TRBV20-1	-	TRBJ1-4	CSAETGEKLFF	TGCAGTGCGGAGACCGGGGAAAAACTGTTTTTT
-	12	TRBV7-9	-	TRBJ1-2	CASSEVSGGYTF	TGTGCCAGCAGCGAAGTCAGCGGGGGCTACACCTTC
-	16	TRBV19	-	TRBJ1-1	CASKNWGDGKNAKAFF	TGTGCCAGTAAGAATTGGGGGGACGGGAAAAATGCGAAAGCTTTCTTT
-	13	TRBV19	-	TRBJ2-3	CASSNQDTDTQYF	TGTGCCAGTAGTAACCAGGACACAGATACGCAGTATTTT
-	13	TRBV5-1	-	TRBJ1-2	CASSLEAGVGYTF	TGCGCCAGCAGCTTGGAGGCAGGGGTTGGCTACACCTTC
-	15	TRBV19	-	TRBJ2-7	CASKRATAGTYEQYF	TGTGCCAGTAAGAGGGCTACCGCCGGAACCTACGAGCAGTACTTC
once	13	TRBV25-1	-	TRBJ1-2	CASSEQDLRGYTF	TGTGCCAGCAGTGAACAGGATCTGAGAGGCTACACCTTC
-	14	TRBV25-1	TRBD1	TRBJ2-7	CASSGTGGRGQQYF	TGTGCCAGCAGTGGGACAGGGGGAAGAGGTCAGCAGTACTTC
-	13	TRBV6-5	-	TRBJ2-1	CASSLMSISEQFF	TGTGCCAGCAGCCTGATGAGCATATCAGAGCAGTTCTTC
few	13	TRBV6-1	-	TRBJ1-2	CASSEAGHYGYTF	TGTGCCAGCAGTGAAGCGGGGCATTATGGCTACACCTTC
-	15	TRBV5-1	TRBD1	TRBJ1-6	CASSLVTGGNSPLHF	TGCGCCAGCAGCCTCGTGACAGGGGGTAATTCACCCCTCCACTTT
-	19	TRBV4-2	TRBD2	TRBJ2-3	CASSQGLGTSGGGTDTQYF	TGTGCCAGCAGCCAGGGCCTTGGGACTAGCGGGGGGGGCACAGATACGCAGTATTTT
-	17	TRBV28	-	TRBJ1-2	CASSSSRQGVSNYGYTF	-
-	14	TRBV5-4	TRBD2	TRBJ2-7	CASSYGGVVYEQYF	TGTGCCAGCAGCTACGGGGGGGTGGTGTACGAGCAGTACTTC
-	16	TRBV11-2	-	TRBJ1-1	CASSSILLGGGTEAFF	TGTGCCAGCAGCTCTATATTACTCGGGGGGGGAACTGAAGCTTTCTTT
-	15	TRBV7-9	TRBD1	TRBJ2-6	CASGTGGSGANVLTF	TGTGCCAGCGGGACAGGGGGCTCTGGGGCCAACGTCCTGACTTTC
-	16	TRBV7-9	TRBD1	TRBJ1-3	CASSFMTGRTGNTIYF	TGTGCCAGCAGCTTCATGACAGGGAGGACTGGAAACACCATATATTTT
-	15	TRBV6-5	-	TRBJ2-2	CASSTRPDTTGELFF	TGTGCCAGCAGTACTCGCCCCGACACTACCGGGGAGCTGTTTTTT
-	16	TRBV20-1	TRBD2	TRBJ2-7	CSASGGTSGPSYEQYF	TGCAGTGCTAGTGGAGGGACTAGCGGGCCCTCCTACGAGCAGTACTTC
-	16	TRBV6-1	-	TRBJ1-2	CASSALRGGIGYGYTF	TGTGCCAGCAGTGCCCTCCGGGGGGGAATCGGCTATGGCTACACCTTC
-	14	TRBV6-5	-	TRBJ2-1	CASRISQAYNEQFF	TGTGCCAGCCGAATATCCCAGGCTTACAATGAGCAGTTCTTC
-	13	TRBV6-6	TRBD2	TRBJ2-1	CASRLAGGNEQFF	TGTGCCAGCAGATTAGCGGGAGGTAATGAGCAGTTCTTC
-	17	TRBV4-2	-	TRBJ2-6	CASSQAAGQEGSYVLTF	TGTGCCAGCAGCCAAGCCGCAGGACAGGAGGGGTCTTACGTCCTGACTTTC